This T cell receptor beta chain is from a study of metastatic and nonmetastatic thyroid tumors. The overall study: Comparative analysis of repertoires was undertaken across blood and tumor or nodule tissue obtained from malignant and benign thyroid patients. Whole-study results and caveats: When malignant thyroid tumors were compared with benign nodules, TCR beta diversity was reportedly significantly higher in the malignant tumors. This held in both blood and tumor samples.

In the original workflow: Built for papillary thyroid cancer, a distant-metastasis classifier drew on CDR3 differences across clinicopathological groups. TCRdb redid the clone calls on the PCR reads using MiXCR. The V and J calls shown here were made by TCRdb, not taken from the authors' results. Among about 38,000 clones listed, roughly 50% were seen once. No treatment of any kind had been given to any patient before thyroid surgery. This clone has more than one count but fewer than ten. The antigen is undetermined. Per germline, CDR1 DFQATT and CDR2 SNEGSKA (reference sequence). The CDR3 runs 13 residues. V gave up 4 bases and J gave up 7 bases; unmatched junction bases: 10.

The chain joins TRBV20-1 to TRBJ2-7, with 7 positions matching TRBD2. Source material: tumor tissue. This clonotype was sampled from a male donor with papillary thyroid cancer or a benign thyroid nodule (not recorded which). Some clones in this sample may be carry-over from other donors' samples. CDR3 protein: CSAKRAGEGEQYF. CDR3 in DNA: TGCAGTGCTAAGCGGGCGGGGGAAGGGGAGCAGTACTTC.